The 26 T cell receptor beta chains in this list originate from one sample, sequenced in a study of blood T cells in healthy people across ages (dated by TCRdb to the mid-2010s). Libraries were made using 5' RACE. This sample was sequenced with an Illumina HiSeq 2500. The second PCR ran for roughly 7 to 12 cycles and used a J-beta primer mix along with a sample-barcoded 5' primer. The public reads were quality trimmed at Q25 with fastp and then assembled into clones with MiXCR by TCRdb, keeping productive beta chains. Duplicate CDR3 protein sequences are folded into a single record with the most common DNA and genes. Present in this sample are fewer than 2,000,000 distinct CDR3 sequences, about 35% of which were seen just once. The leading ten clones occupy roughly 10% of the sample. Sequencing was carried out using blood. These receptors were collected from a woman in her twenties or thirties in good health.

This clonotype was picked up a small number of times. This chain connects TRBV20-1 to TRBJ2-1, with D perhaps matching TRBD1 (5 bases). Germline assignment: CDR1 DFQATT and CDR2 SNEGSKA (reference sequence). This CDR3 is 14 amino acids long. Trimming removed 3 bases at V and 0 bases at J, with 9 bases between. The CDR3 is CSARDTGSYNEQFF. For the CDR3, the DNA is TGCAGTGCTAGGGACACGGGCTCCTACAATGAGCAGTTCTTC.

V and J are TRBV7-6 and TRBJ2-7; unclear D gene. CDR3 length equals 16 residues. Trimming removed 5 bases from V and 0 bases from J, with 17 bases in between. Germline V gene lookup returns CDR1 SGHVS and CDR2 FNYEAQ. The CDR3 loop reads CASSPHVGLSSYEQYF. The CDR3 region has the DNA TGTGCCAGCAGCCCTCATGTAGGCCTGAGCTCCTACGAGCAGTACTTC.

The CDR3 reads CASSLLTPGQGHEQYF. The DNA for the CDR3 is TGCGCCAGCAGCTTGCTTACCCCGGGTCAAGGACACGAGCAGTACTTC. The chain employs TRBV5-1 and TRBJ2-5, with D unclear. The J call may be faulty, since TRBJ2-7 better matches the DNA end. Germline V gene data show CDR1 as SGHRS and CDR2 as YFSETQ. The CDR3 is made up of 16 amino acids.

Regarding this clonotype: This may stem from a read error, because a much larger clone lies one nucleotide away. The chain joins TRBV7-8 to TRBJ2-2, with 7 bases aligning to TRBD2. CDR1 and CDR2 from the germline V gene are SGHVS and FQNEAQ. The CDR3 is 15 residues long. CDR3 in amino acids: CASSRSGATAGGLFF. The DNA of the CDR3 is TGTGCCAGCAGCCGGAGCGGGGCTACGGCCGGGGGGCTGTTTTTT. The full variable domain, with the rest looked up from reference TRBV7-8 and TRBJ2-2, is GAGVSQSPRYKVAKRGQDVALRCDPISGHVSLFWYQQALGQGPEFLTYFQNEAQLDKSGLPSDRFFAERPEGSVSTLKIQRTQQEDSAVYLCASSRSGATAGGLFFGEGSRLTVL.

This clonotype was counted a few times. V and J are TRBV7-2 and TRBJ2-5, with 8 bases that match TRBD1. Germline V gene data show CDR1 as SGHTA and CDR2 as FQGNSA. CDR3 length: 16 amino acids. The junction had 14 bases not matched to a gene; V was cut back by 6 bases and J by 5 bases. The CDR3 loop reads CASRLAGGAPGETQYF. The CDR3 nucleotides are TGTGCCAGCAGACTTGCAGGGGGCGCCCCCGGGGAGACCCAGTACTTC.

The rearrangement uses TRBV12-3 or TRBV12-4 and TRBJ2-5; possible D gene TRBD1, 6 bases. The last part of the DNA fits TRBJ2-7 better; the J call may be wrong. The CDR3 is 11 residues long. The CDR3 DNA reads as TGTGCCAGCAGGGCAGGGGTCGAGCAGTACTTC. Protein product: CASRAGVEQYF.

The chain recombines TRBV28 with TRBJ2-1; possibly TRBD2 for D (6 bases). The V gene lost 6 bases and the J gene lost 7 bases, with 19 bases spanning the gap. Looked up from germline, CDR1 is MDHEN and CDR2 is SYDVKM. The CDR3 length is 15 residues. The CDR3 DNA reads as TGTGCCAGCAGGCCAAACCGGCCCCGGGGGAATGAGCAGTTCTTC. Amino acids: CASRPNRPRGNEQFF. Full variable domain (remainder filled in from reference TRBV28 and TRBJ2-1): DVKVTQSSRYLVKRTGEKVFLECVQDMDHENMFWYRQDPGLGLRLIYFSYDVKMKEKGDIPEGYSVSREKKERFSLILESASTNQTSMYLCASRPNRPRGNEQFFGPGTRLTVL.

The rearrangement joins TRBV4-3 to TRBJ2-1, with 10 bases matching TRBD2. V lost 4 bases, J lost 5 bases, and 8 bases stayed unmatched. This CDR3 has 16 amino acids. The germline CDR1 and CDR2 sequences are LGHNA and YSLEER. CDR3 sequence (DNA): TGCGCCAGCAGCCGAGATAGCGGGGGGATAAACAATGAGCAGTTCTTC. It specifies CASSRDSGGINNEQFF.

The rearrangement uses TRBV11-2 and TRBJ1-2; D is unresolved. The CDR3 has 15 residues. CDR1 SGHAT and CDR2 FQNNGV come from the germline V gene. V lost 2 bases, J lost 1 base, and 11 bases lay in between. CDR3 coding DNA: TGTGCCAGCAGCTTAATCGGAGCCTTTAACTATGGCTACACCTTC. Its translation is CASSLIGAFNYGYTF.

This chain uses TRBV11-2 with TRBJ2-7; TRBD1 matches at 8 bases. The germline gives CDR1 SGHAT, CDR2 FQNNGV. The junction had 8 bases not matched to a gene; V was cut back by 4 bases and J by 0 bases. This CDR3 region has 16 residues. The CDR3 region has the DNA TGTGCCAGCAGCTCACCCCGACAGGGGCGCTCCTACGAGCAGTACTTC. Translation gives CASSSPRQGRSYEQYF.

The rearrangement uses TRBV2 and TRBJ1-5; TRBD1 might be the D (5 bases). Trimming removed 6 bases from V and 11 bases from J, with 20 bases in between. The CDR3 is 14 amino acids. In germline, CDR1 is SNHLY, CDR2 FYNNEI. The DNA for the CDR3 is TGTGCCAGCAGACGGCAGGGCTCCACTGTAGCCCAGCATTTT. This codes for CASRRQGSTVAQHF.

The genes are TRBV4-2 and TRBJ2-1, with 10 bases matching TRBD2. Germline CDR1 is LGHNA and CDR2 is YNFKEQ. This CDR3 spans 19 amino acids. Germline trimming cut 1 base from V and 2 bases from J; bases unmatched to any gene: 11. The CDR3 sequence is CASSQGARLAGGPYNEQFF. CDR3 in DNA: TGTGCCAGCAGCCAAGGGGCCCGGTTAGCGGGGGGACCCTACAATGAGCAGTTCTTC.

The chain couples TRBV13 to TRBJ2-7, with TRBD1 matching 7 bases. Trimming took 5 bases from V and 2 from J; bases not matched to a gene: 6. This CDR3 comprises 14 residues. Germline CDR1 reads PRHDT; CDR2 reads FYEKMQ (reference sequence). DNA of the CDR3: TGTGCCAGCAGCCCCTACGGGACAGCCTACGAGCAGTACTTC. Encoded protein: CASSPYGTAYEQYF.

This clonotype was counted a few times. The chain recombines TRBV28 with TRBJ2-1, with TRBD2 identical over 7 bases. The CDR3 extends over 16 amino acids. Germline trimming cut 4 bases from V and 3 bases from J; bases unmatched to any gene: 9. Germline V gene lookup returns CDR1 MDHEN and CDR2 SYDVKM. The CDR3 spells CASSSPMGGDYNEQFF. The CDR3 DNA reads TGTGCCAGCAGTTCCCCCATGGGGGGGGACTACAATGAGCAGTTCTTC.

The table lists this clonotype with a count of one. The chain recombines TRBV6-1 with TRBJ1-2; D possibly corresponds to TRBD1 (6 bases). Germline loops: CDR1 MNHNS, CDR2 SASEGT. The CDR3 is made up of 12 amino acids. Trimming cost V 4 bases and J 6 bases, with 9 bases left between them. The CDR3 region has the DNA TGTGCCAGCAGTGGCCACAGGGATGGCTACACCTTC. It yields the protein CASSGHRDGYTF.

This clonotype was recorded only once. The chain links TRBV5-1 to TRBJ1-1; 12 bases are shared with TRBD1. J gave up 3 bases and V 5 bases, and 8 bases lay outside the gene matches. This CDR3 has 16 amino acids. Germline V gene lookup returns CDR1 SGHRS and CDR2 YFSETQ. The CDR3 is CASRPGQGAGDTEAFF. In nucleotides, the CDR3 is TGCGCCAGCAGACCGGGACAGGGGGCTGGGGACACTGAAGCTTTCTTT.

The table lists this clonotype with many counts. The junction differs from germline at one of its ends, possibly a read error. V and J are TRBV5-1 and TRBJ2-7, with 9 bases aligning to TRBD1. The CDR3 is 15 amino acids. The germline V gene has CDR1 SGHRS and CDR2 YFSETQ. CDR3 nucleotide sequence: TGTGCCAGCAGCCTCGGACAGGGGTTCTCCTACGAGCAGTACTTC. It specifies CASSLGQGFSYEQYF.

This clonotype has a handful of counts. The chain joins TRBV5-5 to TRBJ2-5, with a weak D call TRBD2 (5 bases). The length of the CDR3 is 14 residues. Deletions cut 1 base from V and 9 bases from J, with 16 bases between. Germline assignment: CDR1 SGHKS and CDR2 YYEKEE (reference sequence). CDR3: CASSLILIQRAQYF. CDR3 DNA: TGTGCCAGCAGCTTGATTCTGATTCAGAGGGCCCAGTACTTC.

This clonotype was counted between two and nine times. The chain couples TRBV27 to TRBJ2-7; TRBD2 aligns across 7 bases. J lost 0 bases, V lost 6 bases, and 8 bases had no gene match. The germline gives CDR1 MNHEY, CDR2 SMNVEV (reference sequence). This CDR3 is 15 amino acids long. The CDR3 nucleotides read TGTGCCAGCAGGCCTGGTGGCGGGAGCTCCTACGAGCAGTACTTC. Translated: CASRPGGGSSYEQYF.

The chain links TRBV5-1 to TRBJ2-1, with 14 bases lining up with TRBD2. CDR3 length: 20 residues. Looked up from germline, CDR1 is SGHRS and CDR2 is YFSETQ. V was clipped by 4 bases and J by 0 bases; unmatched bases: 12. DNA of the CDR3: TGCGCCAGCAGCCCTCGGACTAGCGGGGGGATTGTAAGCTCCTACAATGAGCAGTTCTTC. This encodes CASSPRTSGGIVSSYNEQFF.

This rearrangement joins TRBV6-4 to TRBJ1-4; D perhaps matches TRBD1 (6 bases). V was clipped by 4 bases and J by 5 bases, with 11 bases between them. In germline, CDR1 is MRHNA, CDR2 SNTAGT. The CDR3 has 14 amino acids. The chain's CDR3 is CASSAWTENEKLFF. CDR3 DNA sequence: TGTGCCAGCAGTGCTTGGACAGAAAATGAAAAACTGTTTTTT.

J is TRBJ2-5 and V is TRBV14; a possible D gene is TRBD2 (6 bases). The CDR3 contains 12 residues. The germline V gene has CDR1 SGHDN and CDR2 FVKESK. Between the trimmed V and J ends, which lost 5 bases and 10 bases, there was a span of 14 bases. This CDR3 reads CASSSRPGLQYF. The CDR3 DNA is TGTGCCAGCAGCTCTCGTCCGGGACTCCAGTACTTC.

This clonotype was found a few times. The V gene is TRBV5-1, the J gene TRBJ2-1; D remains unclear. This CDR3 comprises 15 residues. V lost 4 bases to trimming and J lost 8 bases, with 19 bases between them. CDR1 and CDR2 from the germline V gene are SGHRS and YFSETQ. This CDR3 reads CASSPGWENSDEQFF. DNA of the CDR3: TGCGCCAGCAGCCCCGGATGGGAAAACAGCGATGAGCAGTTCTTC.

This chain's CDR3 is CASQTGTSYNEQFF. CDR3 nucleotide sequence: TGCGCCAGTCAAACCGGGACGTCCTACAATGAGCAGTTCTTC. V usage is TRBV4-1 and J usage is TRBJ2-1; D might be TRBD1 or TRBD2, each matching 5 bases. The V end was cut by 9 bases, the J end by 1 base, with 13 bases between. CDR3 length equals 14 residues. Germline CDR1 is MGHRA and CDR2 is YSYEKL.

The chain carries TRBV9 and TRBJ2-1; 14 positions match TRBD2. Germline CDR1 is SGDLS and CDR2 is YYNGEE. CDR3 length equals 18 residues. The V gene end was trimmed by 5 bases and the J gene end by 7 bases; junction bases not matched to a gene: 14. The CDR3 DNA follows: TGTGCCAGCAGTCTGGGACTAGCGGGGGCCCCCGGGAGTAATGAGCAGTTCTTC. As protein: CASSLGLAGAPGSNEQFF. Looking up the rest from reference TRBV9 and TRBJ2-1 gives the full variable domain: DSGVTQTPKHLITATGQRVTLRCSPRSGDLSVYWYQQSLDQGLQFLIQYYNGEERAKGNILERFSAQQFPDLHSELNLSSLELGDSALYFCASSLGLAGAPGSNEQFFGPGTRLTVL.

This clonotype was recorded at least ten times. The genes are TRBV5-1 and TRBJ2-3; TRBD2 matches 10 bases. J lost 4 bases, V lost 7 bases, and 3 bases had no gene match. The CDR3 loop spans 13 amino acids. The germline CDR1 and CDR2 sequences are SGHRS and YFSETQ. The CDR3 bases are TGCGCCAGCGGGCTAGCGGGAGCAGATACGCAGTATTTT. Its translation is CASGLAGADTQYF.